What follows are 28 T cell receptor beta chains derived from one specimen sequenced in a study of T cell responses to AZD1222 COVID-19 vaccine. Assay: immunoSEQ multiplex PCR; the TCRdb copy retains only in-frame clones and omits some. The table lists more than 15,000 clones, over 60% of them singletons. The starting material was peripheral blood, obtained 28 days after the second AZD1222 dose. The receptors here all came from an adult who received the AZD1222 COVID-19 vaccine.

The chain has TRBV27 and TRBJ1-1; the match to TRBD1 covers 7 bases. Germline CDR1 reads MNHEY; CDR2 reads SMNVEV (reference sequence). V lost 3 bases, J lost 8 bases, and 6 bases stayed unmatched. This CDR3 has 13 amino acids. As DNA, the CDR3 is TGTGCCAGCAGTTTGACAGGGCTTAGGGAAGCTTTCTTT. It encodes CASSLTGLREAFF.

The chain employs TRBV6-2 or TRBV6-3 and TRBJ2-3, with D maybe TRBD1 (6 bases). The V end lost 5 bases, the J end lost 0 bases, and 12 bases lay between the germline ends. The CDR3 contains 15 residues. Germline V lookup: CDR1 MNHEY, CDR2 SVGEGT. The CDR3 reads CASSPDSSSTDTQYF. The DNA of the CDR3 is TGTGCCAGCAGTCCGGACAGTTCTAGCACAGATACGCAGTATTTT.

J is TRBJ1-1 and V is TRBV5-4, with a tentative D call TRBD1 (5 bases). The V end was cut by 2 bases, the J end by 5 bases, with 13 bases between. The CDR3 totals 14 residues. Germline V gene sequence: CDR1 SGHNT, CDR2 YYREEE (reference sequence). The CDR3 DNA sequence: TGTGCCAGCAGCTTCCCTGGGACTCGGACTGAAGCTTTCTTT. Residues: CASSFPGTRTEAFF. Together with reference TRBV5-4 and TRBJ1-1, the CDR3 gives the full variable domain: ETGVTQSPTHLIKTRGQQVTLRCSSQSGHNTVSWYQQALGQGPQFIFQYYREEENGRGNFPPRFSGLQFPNYSSELNVNALELDDSALYLCASSFPGTRTEAFFGQGTRLTVV.

J is TRBJ1-6 and V is TRBV14; D remains unclear. This CDR3 is 13 amino acids long. The V and J ends lost 2 bases and 9 bases respectively, with 8 bases between them. CDR1 is SGHDN, CDR2 FVKESK, per germline. CDR3 sequence (DNA): TGTGCCAGCAGCCAAACCTCTGGTTCACCCCTCCACTTT. Its protein is CASSQTSGSPLHF. Combining the CDR3 with reference TRBV14 and TRBJ1-6 gives the whole variable domain EAGVTQFPSHSVIEKGQTVTLRCDPISGHDNLYWYRRVMGKEIKFLLHFVKESKQDESGMPNNRFLAERTGGTYSTLKVQPAELEDSGVYFCASSQTSGSPLHFGNGTRLTVT.

The chain combines TRBV4-3 with TRBJ1-1; TRBD1 might be the D (6 bases). The CDR3 is 16 residues long. Trimming left V 5 bases short and J 3 bases short, with 19 bases between. CDR1 LGHNA and CDR2 YSLEER come from the germline V gene. As DNA, the CDR3 is TGCGCCAGCAGCGCAAGAAGTGGAGGGGGGGACACTGAAGCTTTCTTT. It encodes CASSARSGGGDTEAFF.

The J gene is TRBJ2-7, the V gene TRBV28; a weak D match, TRBD1 (6 bases). Germline-derived CDR1 and CDR2 are MDHEN and SYDVKM. V dropped 7 bases and J dropped 4 bases, with 23 bases sitting between them. CDR3 length: 16 residues. The CDR3 spells CASTGDRTSRPYEQYF. In DNA form, the CDR3 reads TGTGCCAGCACAGGGGATAGGACCTCTCGCCCGTACGAGCAGTACTTC.

The chain is built from TRBV5-6 and TRBJ1-1, with TRBD1 matching over 8 bases. Germline CDR1 reads SGHDT; CDR2 reads YYEEEE. V trimming: 1 base; J trimming: 5 bases; junction bases outside the gene matches: 1. The CDR3 covers 13 residues. The CDR3 DNA sequence: TGTGCCAGCAGCTTGACAGGGGGGACTGAAGCTTTCTTT. Protein sequence: CASSLTGGTEAFF. Drawing the rest from reference TRBV5-6 and TRBJ1-1, the complete variable domain is DAGVTQSPTHLIKTRGQQVTLRCSPKSGHDTVSWYQQALGQGPQFIFQYYEEEERQRGNFPDRFSGHQFPNYSSELNVNALLLGDSALYLCASSLTGGTEAFFGQGTRLTVV.

J is TRBJ2-3 and V is TRBV19; the D gene is possibly TRBD1 (6 bases). The CDR3 is 15 residues long. CDR1 is LNHDA, CDR2 SQIVND, per germline (reference sequence). The V end was cut by 7 bases, the J end by 0 bases, with 14 bases between. The CDR3 sequence is CASTSGALSTDTQYF. CDR3 DNA sequence: TGTGCCAGTACCTCAGGGGCCCTAAGCACAGATACGCAGTATTTT.

The CDR3 spells CATSPGQGQETQYF. Written as DNA, the CDR3 is TGTGCCACCAGCCCCGGACAGGGACAAGAGACCCAGTACTTC. The chain is built from TRBV24-1 and TRBJ2-5; 8 bases are a match to TRBD1. CDR1 and CDR2 (germline): KGHDR, SFDVKD. The CDR3 covers 14 residues. The trim removed 7 bases at V and 2 bases at J, leaving 5 bases unmatched.

The CDR3 loop is CASSLGLSYEQYF. For the CDR3, the DNA is TGTGCCAGCAGTTTAGGACTTTCCTACGAGCAGTACTTC. The chain carries TRBV28 and TRBJ2-7, with D possibly matching TRBD2 (5 bases). CDR1 is MDHEN, CDR2 SYDVKM, per germline. CDR3 length: 13 amino acids. V lost 2 bases and J 1 base, leaving 6 bases between the germline ends.

The chain links TRBV6-5 to TRBJ2-7; the match to TRBD1 covers 10 bases. The ends lost 11 bases at V and 5 bases at J; junction bases unmatched: 6. Germline CDR1 and CDR2: MNHEY and SVGAGI. The CDR3 totals 12 residues. The CDR3 DNA follows: TGTGCCGGAGGGACAGGGGTCCACGAGCAGTACTTC. Its protein product is CAGGTGVHEQYF.

The chain uses TRBV7-9 and TRBJ1-6; the match to TRBD1 covers 11 bases. V shed 9 bases, J shed 8 bases, and the junction held 3 bases outside the gene matches. CDR3 length equals 13 residues. Germline CDR1 reads SEHNR; CDR2 reads FQNEAQ (reference sequence). The CDR3 loop reads CASPGQGDSPLHF. The DNA of the CDR3 is TGTGCCAGTCCGGGACAGGGGGATTCACCCCTCCACTTT.

This clone was found a few times. The rearrangement links TRBV28 to TRBJ1-2; 12 bases line up with TRBD1. The germline V gene has CDR1 MDHEN and CDR2 SYDVKM. CDR3 length: 13 residues. V was pared by 10 bases and J by 7 bases, with 7 bases of the junction left unmatched. Here the CDR3 DNA reads TGTGCCAACCGGGGACAGGGGGCTGTTGGCTACACCTTC. Translated: CANRGQGAVGYTF.

The chain links TRBV7-2 to TRBJ1-1; 8 bases agree with TRBD1. V was clipped by 5 bases and J by 4 bases; unmatched bases: 9. This CDR3 spans 15 amino acids. Germline assignment: CDR1 SGHTA and CDR2 FQGNSA. The CDR3 protein is CASSPQGAPVTEAFF. CDR3 nucleotide sequence: TGTGCCAGCAGCCCCCAGGGGGCGCCCGTCACTGAAGCTTTCTTT.

The rearrangement joins TRBV7-3 to TRBJ1-1; 7 bases map to TRBD1. V shed 5 bases, J shed 12 bases, and the junction held 12 bases outside the gene matches. The CDR3 is 13 amino acids. Germline CDR1 and CDR2: SGHTA and FQGTGA. The CDR3 loop reads CASSVTGDMVPFF. The CDR3, as DNA: TGTGCCAGCAGCGTCACAGGGGATATGGTCCCTTTCTTT. Variable domain in full (rest from reference TRBV7-3 and TRBJ1-1): GAGVSQTPSNKVTEKGKYVELRCDPISGHTALYWYRQSLGQGPEFLIYFQGTGAADDSGLPNDRFFAVRPEGSVSTLKIQRTERGDSAVYLCASSVTGDMVPFFGQGTRLTVV.

V and J are TRBV3-1 (or the pseudogene TRBV3-2) and TRBJ2-3; TRBD2 matches 9 bases. This CDR3 is 16 amino acids long. Losses at the gene ends were 4 bases for V and 1 base for J; bases not matched to a gene: 6. Germline CDR1 is LGHDT and CDR2 is YNNKEL (reference sequence). The CDR3 region has the DNA TGTGCCAGCAGCCCATTCGGCGGGGGGGGCACAGATACGCAGTATTTT. Translation: CASSPFGGGGTDTQYF.

The chain combines TRBV4-3 with TRBJ2-2, with 9 bases aligning to TRBD1. The CDR3 extends over 17 amino acids. V lost 0 bases and J lost 7; bases outside the gene matches: 9. Germline V CDR1 and CDR2: LGHNA, YSLEER. CDR3 DNA: TGCGCCAGCAGCCAAGATTGGGTGGGACAGGGTTACGGGGAGCTGTTTTTT. Residues: CASSQDWVGQGYGELFF.

The J gene is TRBJ1-6, the V gene TRBV7-2; 7 bases map to TRBD1. Trimming took 5 bases from V and 6 from J; bases not matched to a gene: 7. Germline V gene lookup returns CDR1 SGHTA and CDR2 FQGNSA. The CDR3 covers 15 residues. The CDR3 protein is CASSGTAFPNSPLHF. The CDR3 region has the DNA TGTGCCAGCAGCGGGACAGCCTTCCCTAATTCACCCCTCCACTTT.

The rearrangement uses TRBV10-1 and TRBJ1-2; D ambiguous. This CDR3 has 14 amino acids. Between the trimmed V and J ends, which lost 5 bases and 4 bases, there was a span of 14 bases. Germline loops: CDR1 WNHNN, CDR2 SYGVQD (reference sequence). The CDR3 spells CASSQAKRTYGYTF. CDR3 sequence (DNA): TGCGCCAGCAGTCAAGCGAAAAGGACCTATGGCTACACCTTC.

This chain joins TRBV6-2 or TRBV6-3 and TRBJ2-5, with D tentatively TRBD1 (6 bases). This CDR3 is built from 15 residues. CDR1 is MNHEY and CDR2 is SVGEGT in the germline V gene. V dropped 5 bases and J dropped 5 bases, with 18 bases sitting between them. The CDR3 DNA reads as TGTGCCAGCAGTCAACCAGGGGATAGGGTGGAGACCCAGTACTTC. Residues: CASSQPGDRVETQYF.

V gene TRBV3-1 (or the pseudogene TRBV3-2) combines with J gene TRBJ2-2; 8 bases align to TRBD2. This CDR3 has 21 amino acids. Germline V CDR1 and CDR2: LGHDT, YNNKEL (reference sequence). J was trimmed by 1 base and V by 5 bases; bases with no gene match: 21. CDR3 coding DNA: TGTGCCAGCAGCGGAAGAGCCTTCCGTCAGCGGGGGCCACTGAACACCGGGGAGCTGTTTTTT. This gives the protein CASSGRAFRQRGPLNTGELFF.

V is TRBV3-1 (or the pseudogene TRBV3-2) and J is TRBJ1-1; D call uncertain. CDR3 length: 13 residues. Germline V gene data show CDR1 as LGHDT and CDR2 as YNNKEL (reference sequence). The V end lost 2 bases, the J end lost 3 bases, and 7 bases lay between the germline ends. CDR3 loop: CASSQQVDTEAFF. CDR3 sequence (DNA): TGTGCCAGCAGCCAACAGGTGGACACTGAAGCTTTCTTT.

The chain is built from TRBV19 and TRBJ2-7; TRBD2 might be the D (5 bases). The germline V gene encodes CDR1 LNHDA and CDR2 SQIVND (reference sequence). The V end lost 1 base, the J end lost 0 bases, and 10 bases lay between the germline ends. There are 15 residues in the CDR3. CDR3 coding DNA: TGTGCCAGTAGTATAGTCGGAGGTAGCTCCTACGAGCAGTACTTC. This encodes CASSIVGGSSYEQYF.

The rearrangement links TRBV7-8 to TRBJ1-6, with no clear D. In germline, CDR1 is SGHVS, CDR2 FQNEAQ. The CDR3 covers 14 residues. V was trimmed by 5 bases and J by 6 bases, leaving 11 bases between them. The CDR3 DNA sequence: TGTGCCAGCAGCCGAGGAACGGGTAATTCACCCCTCCACTTT. Translation gives CASSRGTGNSPLHF. The variable domain in full, completed from reference TRBV7-8 and TRBJ1-6, reads GAGVSQSPRYKVAKRGQDVALRCDPISGHVSLFWYQQALGQGPEFLTYFQNEAQLDKSGLPSDRFFAERPEGSVSTLKIQRTQQEDSAVYLCASSRGTGNSPLHFGNGTRLTVT.

The chain carries TRBV7-3 and TRBJ2-7; TRBD1 aligns across 7 bases. This CDR3 has 14 residues. Looked up from germline, CDR1 is SGHTA and CDR2 is FQGTGA. The J segment lost 2 bases and the V segment lost 4 bases, leaving 5 bases of the junction unmatched. This chain's CDR3 is CASSSGQATYEQYF. CDR3 DNA sequence: TGTGCCAGCAGCTCAGGACAGGCAACCTACGAGCAGTACTTC.

This sequence joins TRBV10-3 and TRBJ2-3, with 13 bases aligning to TRBD2. Germline V CDR1 and CDR2: ENHRY, SYGVKD. The CDR3 totals 15 residues. Germline trimming cut 10 bases from V and 5 bases from J; bases unmatched to any gene: 9. The CDR3 protein is CATAGGLAGVDTQYF. Written as DNA, the CDR3 is TGTGCCACCGCTGGCGGACTAGCGGGGGTAGATACGCAGTATTTT.

The chain links TRBV4-3 to TRBJ1-6, with unresolved D. Looked up from germline, CDR1 is LGHNA and CDR2 is YSLEER. This CDR3 spans 18 amino acids. Trimming left V 6 bases short and J 0 bases short, with 18 bases between. The CDR3 sequence: CASSRESWAVSYNSPLHF. Written as DNA, the CDR3 is TGCGCCAGCAGTCGGGAATCGTGGGCCGTCTCCTATAATTCACCCCTCCACTTT.

The rearrangement joins TRBV25-1 to TRBJ1-4, with TRBD1 identical over 12 bases. There are 17 residues in the CDR3. Trimming cost V 5 bases and J 7 bases; bases outside gene matches: 11. Germline V gene lookup returns CDR1 MGHDK and CDR2 SYGVNS. The CDR3 spells CASSRGTGGATAEKLFF. The CDR3 region has the DNA TGTGCCAGCAGTCGGGGGACAGGGGGCGCGACGGCTGAAAAACTGTTTTTT. Drawing the rest from reference TRBV25-1 and TRBJ1-4, the complete variable domain is EADIYQTPRYLVIGTGKKITLECSQTMGHDKMYWYQQDPGMELHLIHYSYGVNSTEKGDLSSESTVSRIRTEHFPLTLESARPSHTSQYLCASSRGTGGATAEKLFFGSGTQLSVL.